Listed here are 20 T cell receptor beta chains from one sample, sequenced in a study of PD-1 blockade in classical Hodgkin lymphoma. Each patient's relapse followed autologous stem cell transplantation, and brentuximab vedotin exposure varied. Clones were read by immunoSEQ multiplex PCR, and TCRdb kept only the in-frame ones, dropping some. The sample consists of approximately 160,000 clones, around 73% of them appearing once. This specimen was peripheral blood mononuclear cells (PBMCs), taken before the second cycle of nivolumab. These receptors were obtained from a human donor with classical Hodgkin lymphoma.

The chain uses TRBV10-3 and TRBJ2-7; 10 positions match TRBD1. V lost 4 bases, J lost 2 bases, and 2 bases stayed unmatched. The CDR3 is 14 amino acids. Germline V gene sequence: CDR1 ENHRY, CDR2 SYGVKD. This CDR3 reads CAISGGQGAYEQYF. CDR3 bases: TGTGCCATCAGTGGAGGACAGGGGGCCTACGAGCAGTACTTC.

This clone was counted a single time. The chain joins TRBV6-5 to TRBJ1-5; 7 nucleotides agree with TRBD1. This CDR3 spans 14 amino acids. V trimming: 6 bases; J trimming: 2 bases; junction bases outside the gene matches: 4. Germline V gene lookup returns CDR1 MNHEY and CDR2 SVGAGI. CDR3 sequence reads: CASRRGQGNQPQHF. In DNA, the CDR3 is TGTGCCAGCAGACGCGGACAGGGCAATCAGCCCCAGCATTTT.

CDR3 residues: CASSLAGTGELFF. The CDR3 DNA follows: TGCGCCAGCAGCTTGGCAGGGACCGGGGAGCTGTTTTTT. This chain uses TRBV5-1 with TRBJ2-2; the D gene is possibly TRBD1 (5 bases). V shed 0 bases and J shed 5 bases, with 5 bases lying between them. CDR3 size: 13 residues. Germline CDR1 is SGHRS and CDR2 is YFSETQ.

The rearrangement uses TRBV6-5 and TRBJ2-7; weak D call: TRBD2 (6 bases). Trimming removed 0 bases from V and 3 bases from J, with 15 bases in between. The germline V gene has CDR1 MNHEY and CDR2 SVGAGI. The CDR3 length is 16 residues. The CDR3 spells CASSYSYSAGNYEQYF. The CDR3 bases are TGTGCCAGCAGTTACTCCTACTCCGCGGGGAACTACGAGCAGTACTTC.

This CDR3 is CASSGTGGAKNIQYF. Here the CDR3 DNA reads TGTGCCAGCAGCGGGACAGGGGGTGCCAAAAACATTCAGTACTTC. This rearrangement joins TRBV5-6 to TRBJ2-4; 11 nucleotides align to TRBD1. This CDR3 has 15 residues. V was pared by 4 bases and J by 1 base, with 1 base of the junction left unmatched. In germline, CDR1 is SGHDT, CDR2 YYEEEE.

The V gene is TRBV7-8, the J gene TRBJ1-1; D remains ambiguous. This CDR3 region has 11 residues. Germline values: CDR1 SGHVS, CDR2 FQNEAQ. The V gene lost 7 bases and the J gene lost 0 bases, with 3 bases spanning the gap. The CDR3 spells CASTVNTEAFF. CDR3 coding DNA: TGTGCCAGCACGGTGAACACTGAAGCTTTCTTT.

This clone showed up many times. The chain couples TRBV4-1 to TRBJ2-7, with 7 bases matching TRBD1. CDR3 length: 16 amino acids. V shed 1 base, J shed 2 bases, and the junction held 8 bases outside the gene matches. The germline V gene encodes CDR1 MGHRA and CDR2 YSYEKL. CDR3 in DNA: TGCGCCAGCAGCCAAGTGGGACAGCGTTTGACCTACGAGCAGTACTTC. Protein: CASSQVGQRLTYEQYF.

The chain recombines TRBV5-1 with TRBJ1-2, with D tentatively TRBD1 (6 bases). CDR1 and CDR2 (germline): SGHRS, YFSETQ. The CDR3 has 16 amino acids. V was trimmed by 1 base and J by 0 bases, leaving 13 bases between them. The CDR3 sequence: CASSLISGATNYGYTF. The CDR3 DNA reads TGCGCCAGCAGCTTGATTTCAGGGGCCACTAACTATGGCTACACCTTC.

CDR3 loop: CASSVGLTSSTDTQYF. The CDR3 coding sequence is TGTGCCAGCAGCGTAGGTCTCACCTCTAGCACAGATACGCAGTATTTT. This chain connects TRBV9 to TRBJ2-3, with D unclear. The CDR3 extends over 16 amino acids. CDR1 SGDLS and CDR2 YYNGEE come from the germline V gene. V lost 0 bases to trimming and J lost 0 bases, with 11 bases between them.

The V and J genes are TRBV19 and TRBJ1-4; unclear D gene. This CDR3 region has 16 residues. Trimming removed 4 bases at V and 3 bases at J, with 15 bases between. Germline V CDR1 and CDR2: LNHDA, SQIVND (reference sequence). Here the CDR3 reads CASSRFLAISNEKLFF. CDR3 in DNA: TGTGCCAGTAGTAGATTCTTAGCGATTTCTAATGAAAAACTGTTTTTT. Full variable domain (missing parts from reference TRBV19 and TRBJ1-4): DGGITQSPKYLFRKEGQNVTLSCEQNLNHDAMYWYRQDPGQGLRLIYYSQIVNDFQKGDIAEGYSVSREKKESFPLTVTSAQKNPTAFYLCASSRFLAISNEKLFFGSGTQLSVL.

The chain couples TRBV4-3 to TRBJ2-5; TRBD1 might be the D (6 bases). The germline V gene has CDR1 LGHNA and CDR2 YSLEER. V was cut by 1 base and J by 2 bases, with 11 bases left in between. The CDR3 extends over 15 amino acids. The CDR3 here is CASSQAGQTQETQYF. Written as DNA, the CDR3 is TGCGCCAGCAGCCAAGCAGGACAGACTCAAGAGACCCAGTACTTC.

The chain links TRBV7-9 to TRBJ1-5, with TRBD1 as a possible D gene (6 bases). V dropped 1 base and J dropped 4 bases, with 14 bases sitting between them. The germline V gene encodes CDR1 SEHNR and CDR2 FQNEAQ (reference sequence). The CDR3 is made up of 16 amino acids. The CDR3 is CASSLGAGDGNQPQHF. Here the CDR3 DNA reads TGTGCCAGCAGCTTAGGGGCAGGGGATGGGAATCAGCCCCAGCATTTT.

In DNA form, the CDR3 reads TGTGCCAGCAGCCTCGACAGTCCCTACACAGATACGCAGTATTTT. Its protein is CASSLDSPYTDTQYF. The rearrangement joins TRBV11-1 to TRBJ2-3, with D possibly TRBD1 on 5 matching bases. CDR1 and CDR2 (germline): SGHAT, FQDESV (reference sequence). V lost 5 bases to trimming and J lost 2 bases, with 14 bases between them. The CDR3 covers 15 residues.

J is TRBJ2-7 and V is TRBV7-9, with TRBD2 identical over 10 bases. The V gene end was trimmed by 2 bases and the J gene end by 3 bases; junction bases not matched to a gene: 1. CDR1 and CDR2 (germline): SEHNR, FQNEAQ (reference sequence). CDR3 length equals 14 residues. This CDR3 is CASSLSGRVYEQYF. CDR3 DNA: TGTGCCAGCAGCTTAAGCGGGAGGGTCTACGAGCAGTACTTC.

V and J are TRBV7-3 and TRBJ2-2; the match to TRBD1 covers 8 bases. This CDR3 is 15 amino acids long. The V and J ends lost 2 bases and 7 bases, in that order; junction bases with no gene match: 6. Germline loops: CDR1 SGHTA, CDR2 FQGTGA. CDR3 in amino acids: CASSLRTGPHGELFF. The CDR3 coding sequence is TGTGCCAGCAGCTTACGGACAGGGCCCCACGGGGAGCTGTTTTTT.

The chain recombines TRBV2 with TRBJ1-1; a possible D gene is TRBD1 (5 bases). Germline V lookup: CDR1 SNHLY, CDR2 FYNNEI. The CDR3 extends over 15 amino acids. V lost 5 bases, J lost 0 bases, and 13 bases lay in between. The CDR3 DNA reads TGTGCCAGCAGTACCAGGGAGGTGATGAACACTGAAGCTTTCTTT. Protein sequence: CASSTREVMNTEAFF.

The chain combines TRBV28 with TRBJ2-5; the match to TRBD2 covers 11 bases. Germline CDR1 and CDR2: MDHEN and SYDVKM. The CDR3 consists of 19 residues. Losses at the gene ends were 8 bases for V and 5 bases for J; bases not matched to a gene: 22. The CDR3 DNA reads TGTGCCAGCGGCACCGAGCCTAGCGGGAGGTCGAGGAGGAAGGAGACCCAGTACTTC. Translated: CASGTEPSGRSRRKETQYF.

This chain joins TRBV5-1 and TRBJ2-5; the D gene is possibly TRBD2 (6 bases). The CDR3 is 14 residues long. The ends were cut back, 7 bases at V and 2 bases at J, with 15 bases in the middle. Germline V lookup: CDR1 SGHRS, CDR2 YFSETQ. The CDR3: CASATGEGQETQYF. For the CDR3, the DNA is TGCGCCAGCGCTACGGGGGAAGGGCAAGAGACCCAGTACTTC.

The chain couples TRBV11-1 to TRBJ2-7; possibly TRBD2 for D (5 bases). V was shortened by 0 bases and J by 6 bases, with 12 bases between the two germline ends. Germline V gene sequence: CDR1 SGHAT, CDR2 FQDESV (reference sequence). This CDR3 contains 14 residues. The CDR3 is CASSLARTSSEQYF. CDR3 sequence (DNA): TGTGCCAGCAGCTTAGCCAGGACTTCAAGCGAGCAGTACTTC. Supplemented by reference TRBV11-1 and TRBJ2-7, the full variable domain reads EAEVAQSPRYKITEKSQAVAFWCDPISGHATLYWYRQILGQGPELLVQFQDESVVDDSQLPKDRFSAERLKGVDSTLKIQPAELGDSAMYLCASSLARTSSEQYFGPGTRLTVT.

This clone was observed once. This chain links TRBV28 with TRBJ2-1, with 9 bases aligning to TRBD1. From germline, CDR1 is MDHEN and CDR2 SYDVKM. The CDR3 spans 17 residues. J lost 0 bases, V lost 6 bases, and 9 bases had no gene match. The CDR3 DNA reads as TGTGCCAGCAGCGCTACAGGGGGCGTATCCTCCTACAATGAGCAGTTCTTC. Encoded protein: CASSATGGVSSYNEQFF.